The 7 T cell receptor beta chains below come from one sample, sequenced in a study of Ad26.COV2.S vaccination and SARS-CoV-2 variants. The data were produced by immunoSEQ multiplex PCR, yet TCRdb's version contains in-frame clones alone and is incomplete. Of hundreds of thousands of clones listed, approximately 86% are singletons. Treatment denoted: over 15 received Ad26.COV2.S at low or high dose, single or two shots; roughly five received placebo; per-sample allocation not given. On day 63 after the first injection, vaccine and placebo recipients gave samples. The sequencing here drew on peripheral blood, taken in a trial of Ad26.COV2.S vaccine versus placebo. The receptors were gathered from a person aged 18-65 years who received the Ad26.COV2.S COVID-19 vaccine or a placebo.

The chain carries TRBV5-4 and TRBJ2-3; 7 nucleotides agree with TRBD2. This CDR3 has 14 residues. V lost 1 base and J lost 4; bases outside the gene matches: 3. The germline V gene has CDR1 SGHNT and CDR2 YYREEE (reference sequence). CDR3 DNA: TGTGCCAGCAGCTTGCAGGGAGGGGCAGATACGCAGTATTTT. This encodes CASSLQGGADTQYF.

The chain combines TRBV24-1 with TRBJ2-3; D may match TRBD1 or TRBD2 (5 bases each). The V end lost 9 bases, the J end lost 7 bases, and 16 bases lay between the germline ends. CDR1 KGHDR and CDR2 SFDVKD come from the germline V gene. The CDR3 has 13 amino acids. CDR3 in DNA: TGTGCCACCCGGGACCGATACAAGTATACGCAGTATTTT. Protein: CATRDRYKYTQYF.

The chain employs TRBV5-8 and TRBJ2-1, with TRBD2 identical over 9 bases. Germline V gives CDR1 SGHTS, CDR2 YDEGEE. The CDR3 is 15 amino acids. With 6 bases clipped from V and 3 bases from J, the junction kept 7 bases outside the gene matches. The CDR3 sequence: CASTSSGSSYNEQFF. Here the CDR3 DNA reads TGTGCCAGCACCAGTAGCGGGAGTAGCTACAATGAGCAGTTCTTC.

This CDR3 reads CASSISGFTEAFF. The CDR3, as DNA: TGTGCCAGTAGTATATCAGGGTTCACTGAAGCTTTCTTT. The V and J genes are TRBV19 and TRBJ1-1; a weak D match, TRBD1 (5 bases). This CDR3 spans 13 amino acids. The V gene's germline CDR1 is LNHDA and CDR2 SQIVND (reference sequence). Trimming stripped 2 bases from V and 4 bases from J, with 8 bases between.

V usage is TRBV7-2 and J usage is TRBJ2-7; 8 nucleotides match TRBD2. This CDR3 comprises 14 residues. The V segment lost 7 bases and the J segment 2 bases; nucleotides outside the gene matches: 7. The germline gives CDR1 SGHTA, CDR2 FQGNSA. The CDR3 DNA reads TGTGCCAGCACCTGGGCGGGAGGTCCCTACGAGCAGTACTTC. Residues: CASTWAGGPYEQYF. The full variable domain, in which reference TRBV7-2 and TRBJ2-7 provide the parts outside the CDR3, is GAGVSQSPSNKVTEKGKDVELRCDPISGHTALYWYRQSLGQGLEFLIYFQGNSAPDKSGLPSDRFSAERTGGSVSTLTIQRTQQEDSAVYLCASTWAGGPYEQYFGPGTRLTVT.

The V call is TRBV14, the J call TRBJ1-2; 9 bases map to TRBD1. V lost 1 base and J lost 2; bases outside the gene matches: 2. Germline lookup yields CDR1 SGHDN and CDR2 FVKESK. This CDR3 region has 15 residues. The CDR3 DNA reads as TGTGCCAGCAGCCAAGTGGGGACAGGGAACTATGGCTACACCTTC. Translated, it gives CASSQVGTGNYGYTF.

The V and J genes are TRBV7-8 and TRBJ1-1, with unresolved D. The germline V and J ends were trimmed by 8 bases and 8 bases, with 12 bases remaining between them. Per germline, CDR1 SGHVS and CDR2 FQNEAQ. The CDR3 has 11 residues. In DNA form, the CDR3 reads TGTGCCAGCGGCCAAAGGGTCGAAGCTTTCTTT. It yields the protein CASGQRVEAFF.